The rows below give T cell receptor beta chains drawn from one sample of a study of tumor-infiltrating lymphocytes in primary liver carcinoma. TCRdb analysed the multiplex PCR reads with MiXCR anew, one entry per CDR3 protein. Of about 200,000 distinct CDR3 sequences in the sample, about two thirds are singletons; the top ten hold roughly 7%. Sequenced material: peripheral blood. Every receptor here comes from a woman in her sixties or seventies with primary liver carcinoma and hepatitis B virus infection. Each CDR3 is given without its conserved first and last residue. Each record gives: V gene, D gene, CDR3 protein. D genes are given only for firm matches.

TRBV29-1 | - | SVDTDMLY
TRBV12-3/TRBV12-4 | - | ASSRRVGEPDTQY
TRBV25-1 | - | ASSESGPLGEQF
TRBV6-1 | TRBD2 | ARRGLAGVGRDTQY
TRBV6-2/TRBV6-3 | - | ASSYSGRPSTEAF
TRBV11-2 | TRBD2 | ASGLKFPSSGQGNEQF
TRBV5-1 | TRBD1 | ASSYGQGLTNEKLF
TRBV30 | - | AWIPRGLRAF
TRBV28 | - | ARRGSSSSPGANILT
TRBV6-1 | - | PSIWTENYGYT
TRBV4-1 | - | ASNQVGPNSYEQY
TRBV4-1 | - | ASSKGPPEGSSYEQY
TRBV29-1 | - | SVRKGGPTNEKLF
TRBV5-1 | - | ASQGESTEAF
TRBV11-3 | - | ASSSSSGGGGYDEQF
TRBV6-4 | TRBD2 | ASSVGAGAPNEQF
TRBV11-2 | - | ASRPTRGKRGYYEQY